These 17 T cell receptor beta chains originate from one sample sequenced in a study of tumor and adjacent non-tumor tissue in lung cancer. The library came from three nested PCR rounds adapted from ARM-PCR protocols. TCRdb ran MiXCR on the multiplex PCR reads and lists one entry per CDR3 protein. The sample contains tens of thousands of distinct CDR3 sequences, 76% of which appear only once. RNA was extracted from bulk tissue without any cell sorting. Distant lung tissue was collected more than 3 cm away from the tumor edge. Sequencing was carried out using distant non-tumor lung tissue. The source is a man between 70 and 80 years old with non-small cell lung cancer.

About this clonotype: A much larger clone lies a single base off, so this may be a read error. The rearrangement uses TRBV20-1 and TRBJ2-1; TRBD2 is a possible D gene (6 bases). This CDR3 region has 13 residues. Germline values: CDR1 DFQATT, CDR2 SNEGSKA (reference sequence). CDR3 in amino acids: CSASGSGYSEQFF. DNA for the CDR3: TGCAGTGCTAGCGGGAGTGGGTACAGTGAGCAGTTCTTC.

Comments on this clonotype: An end of the junction does not agree with germline; a read error may underlie this. CDR3 nucleotide sequence: TGTGCCAGCAGTTCAAGGACTAGCGGGGGTTACGAGCACTACTTC. Amino acids: CASSSRTSGGYEHYF. V usage is TRBV28 and J usage is TRBJ2-7; TRBD2 matches 13 bases. The CDR3 length is 15 residues. The germline CDR1 and CDR2 sequences are MDHEN and SYDVKM.

As concerns this clonotype: At one end the junction does not follow the germline gene, possibly because of a read error. This rearrangement joins TRBV5-1 to TRBJ2-7, with D perhaps TRBD1 (6 bases). Germline V gene lookup returns CDR1 SGHRS and CDR2 YFSETQ. This CDR3 has 13 residues. This CDR3 is CANSWDKDYEQYF. CDR3 coding DNA: TGCGCCAACAGCTGGGACAAAGACTACGAGCAGTACTTC.

The CDR3 DNA is TGCGCCAGCAGCTTGATCGGACAGGGGGCTTCCAATTCACCCCTCCACTTT. Translating gives CASSLIGQGASNSPLHF. The rearrangement joins TRBV5-1 to TRBJ1-6, with 11 bases lining up with TRBD1. V was clipped by 1 base and J by 7 bases; unmatched bases: 7. The CDR3 covers 17 residues. CDR1 is SGHRS and CDR2 is YFSETQ in the germline V gene.

On this clonotype itself: One junction end does not reproduce the germline sequence, and a read error may be involved. CDR3 sequence reads: CACSLSGLAGDEQFF. CDR3 sequence (DNA): TGCGCCTGCAGCTTGTCAGGACTAGCAGGCGATGAGCAGTTCTTC. V is TRBV5-1 and J is TRBJ2-1; the match to TRBD2 covers 8 bases. Germline loops: CDR1 SGHRS, CDR2 YFSETQ. This CDR3 is built from 15 residues. Supplemented by reference TRBV5-1 and TRBJ2-1, the full variable domain reads KAGVTQTPRYLIKTRGQQVTLSCSPISGHRSVSWYQQTPGQGLQFLFEYFSETQRNKGNFPGRFSGRQFSNSRSEMNVSTLELGDSALYLCACSLSGLAGDEQFFGPGTRLTVL.

This rearrangement joins TRBV6-1 to TRBJ2-3, with a possible D match to TRBD2 (5 bases). V was shortened by 1 base and J by 3 bases, with 11 bases between the two germline ends. This CDR3 is built from 15 residues. Germline assignment: CDR1 MNHNS and CDR2 SASEGT. The CDR3 region has the DNA TGTGCCAGCAGTGAAGTACCGGGGTCGACAGATACGCAGTATTTT. This sequence encodes CASSEVPGSTDTQYF.

In its sample, this clonotype was seen many times. The chain recombines TRBV7-9 with TRBJ1-2, with D possibly being TRBD1 (5 bases). The CDR3 has 13 amino acids. Trimming stripped 6 bases from V and 0 bases from J, with 8 bases between. Germline-derived CDR1 and CDR2 are SEHNR and FQNEAQ (reference sequence). In DNA, the CDR3 is TGTGCCAGCAGAGGACAAGCTAACTATGGCTACACCTTC. Its translation is CASRGQANYGYTF.

This chain connects TRBV29-1 to TRBJ2-5, with a tentative D call TRBD1 (6 bases). CDR1 is SQVTM, CDR2 ANQGSEA, per germline. CDR3 length equals 12 residues. CDR3 DNA sequence: TGCGTAGCCGACAGGTTCCAAGAGACCCAGTACTTC. This encodes CVADRFQETQYF. Full variable domain (rest looked up from reference TRBV29-1 and TRBJ2-5): SAVISQKPSRDICQRGTSLTIQCQVDSQVTMMFWYRQQPGQSLTLIATANQGSEATYESGFVIDKFPISRPNLTFSTLTVSNMSPEDSSIYLCVADRFQETQYFGPGTRLLVL.

Turning to this clonotype: A much larger clone is a single base away; this may be a read error. The rearrangement uses TRBV20-1 and TRBJ2-3; TRBD2 agrees at 8 bases. Looked up from germline, CDR1 is DFQATT and CDR2 is SNEGSKA (reference sequence). CDR3 length equals 15 residues. Losses at the gene ends were 2 bases for V and 2 bases for J; bases not matched to a gene: 6. The CDR3 here is CSARRERGFTDTQYF. CDR3 nucleotides: TGCAGTGCTAGAAGGGAGCGGGGGTTCACAGATACGCAGTATTTT.

Notes on this clonotype: The CDR3 carries no conserved terminal phenylalanine or tryptophan, so it likely arises from a read error. The chain combines TRBV5-1 with TRBJ2-7; no firm D call. Looked up from germline, CDR1 is SGHRS and CDR2 is YFSETQ. This CDR3 has 13 residues. With 4 bases removed from V and 1 base from J, the gap between germline ends came to 9 bases. CDR3 sequence (DNA): TGCGCCAGCAGCCCAGAACGGTCCTACGAGCAGTACTAC. It translates to CASSPERSYEQYY.

The V call is TRBV29-1, the J call TRBJ2-7; no clear D gene. V shed 4 bases and J shed 2 bases, with 15 bases lying between them. Germline loops: CDR1 SQVTM, CDR2 ANQGSEA. The CDR3 is made up of 14 amino acids. The CDR3 region is CSVGLSTGPYEQYF. For the CDR3, the DNA is TGCAGCGTTGGTTTGTCTACCGGTCCCTACGAGCAGTACTTC.

Notes on this clonotype: One end of the junction is discordant with germline, which a read error may explain. The rearrangement links TRBV29-1 to TRBJ1-2; no clear D gene. Germline CDR1 is SQVTM and CDR2 is ANQGSEA. This CDR3 has 13 amino acids. The CDR3 loop reads CSVSTIANYGYAF. In nucleotides, the CDR3 is TGCAGCGTCTCCACAATAGCTAACTATGGCTACGCATTC.

This sequence joins TRBV20-1 and TRBJ2-7; 7 bases are shared with TRBD1. V trimming: 6 bases; J trimming: 0 bases; junction bases outside the gene matches: 11. Germline V gives CDR1 DFQATT, CDR2 SNEGSKA (reference sequence). The CDR3 extends over 15 amino acids. The CDR3 sequence: CSADRSTGSSYEQYF. For the CDR3, the DNA is TGCAGTGCCGACCGCTCGACAGGGAGCTCCTACGAGCAGTACTTC.

A word on this clonotype: The conserved final phenylalanine or tryptophan is absent from the CDR3, which likely points to a read error. The chain has TRBV4-1 and TRBJ1-1, with D perhaps matching TRBD1 (5 bases). This CDR3 is built from 13 residues. Germline V gene lookup returns CDR1 MGHRA and CDR2 YSYEKL. The CDR3 is CASSTQGGTEAFS. The CDR3 DNA reads TGCGCTAGCAGCACCCAGGGTGGCACTGAAGCTTTCTCT.

About this clonotype: Since the CDR3 does not end with the conserved phenylalanine or tryptophan, this likely comes from a read error. This chain's CDR3 is CASNLDQGAPYKQYL. CDR3 sequence (DNA): TGTGCGAGCAACTTAGATCAGGGGGCCCCCTACAAGCAGTACTTA. This chain links TRBV11-2 with TRBJ2-7, with 8 positions matching TRBD1. Germline values: CDR1 SGHAT, CDR2 FQNNGV. The CDR3 runs to 15 residues.

Points on this clonotype: A read error is possible here, since a much larger clone lies one base away. This rearrangement joins TRBV6-5 to TRBJ2-1; D is perhaps TRBD1 (6 bases). The germline V gene has CDR1 MNHEY and CDR2 SVGAGI. V lost 7 bases and J 8 bases, leaving 15 bases between the germline ends. This CDR3 has 13 residues. The CDR3 sequence is CASTKDEGDEQFF. In nucleotides, the CDR3 is TGTGCCAGCACCAAGGACGAGGGGGATGAGCAGTTCTTC.

This chain connects TRBV7-2 to TRBJ2-1; D could derive from TRBD1 or TRBD2 (5 bases each). The CDR3 runs 12 residues. Trimming shortened V by 11 bases and J by 4 bases, and 12 bases separated the two germline ends. CDR1 is SGHTA, CDR2 FQGNSA, per germline. The DNA of the CDR3 is TGTGCCGTGAGGGGCAGATACAATGAGCAGTTCTTC. This gives the protein CAVRGRYNEQFF.